This TCR beta chain originates from a study of cytomegalovirus exposure and HLA in healthy donors. Study results and limitations: TCR beta V- and J-gene trimming was later associated with a missense DCLRE1C variant. In a later analysis, HLA-associated beta chains showed higher expansion and lower generation probabilities than comparable chains. Later findings reportedly placed an Asian-associated ancestry cluster below the approximately 670-donor mean for N-insertions.

As for this clone: Its antigen is not identified.

Both 60 Vbeta primers and 13 Jbeta primers went into the PCR. Generated by immunoSEQ multiplex PCR, the TCRdb table keeps only in-frame clones and is missing some. The sample holds about 140,000 clones, 70% to 80% seen once. The donors were healthy bone marrow donors. The receptor's source is a man aged 40-49 years in good health and CMV-seropositive. The sequencing input was PBMCs.

CDR3 nucleotide sequence: TGTGCCAGCAGCTTCACAGAAACGAACACTGAAGCTTTCTTT. Protein product: CASSFTETNTEAFF. The rearrangement uses TRBV5-4 and TRBJ1-1; no definite D call. This CDR3 has 14 residues. Germline V gene sequence: CDR1 SGHNT, CDR2 YYREEE (reference sequence). V lost 2 bases and J lost 1, with 9 bases in between.